This TCR beta chain is from a study of OX40 agonist ivuxolimab in advanced cancers. For the study at large: Clinicians treated patients with ivuxolimab, an agonistic anti-OX40 (CD134) antibody.

TCRdb's copy holds only in-frame clones and misses some; the assay was immunoSEQ multiplex PCR. This sample has roughly 35,000 clones; about 81% occur once, and the top ten carry 22%. The material sequenced was CD4+ or CD8+ T cells sorted from blood, taken in a trial of the OX40 agonist ivuxolimab. The receptor was derived from an adult with an advanced solid tumor such as melanoma, head and neck, liver or kidney cancer.

CDR3 protein: CASSLGRGMTETQYF. The CDR3 DNA reads TGTGCCAGCAGCTTAGGCCGGGGGATGACGGAGACCCAGTACTTC. The V call is TRBV7-3, the J call TRBJ2-5, with D possibly matching TRBD2 (6 bases). The length of the CDR3 is 15 residues. Germline V gene lookup returns CDR1 SGHTA and CDR2 FQGTGA. V lost 2 bases and J 5 bases, leaving 15 bases between the germline ends.